This T cell receptor (beta chain) originates from a study of CD8+ T cells in alopecia areata. For the study at large: Tofacitinib administration to treated patients was oral, at 5 to 10 mg twice daily.

Study-wide points: Lesional scalp, especially alopecia totalis/universalis, showed higher clonality than normal scalp.

Looked up from germline, CDR1 is GTSNPN and CDR2 is SVGIG (reference sequence). The CDR3 has 15 amino acids. The V segment lost 4 bases and the J segment 5 bases; nucleotides outside the gene matches: 7. Treatment here: oral pan-JAK inhibitor, 5-10 mg twice daily. Those with alopecia areata gave lesional scalp punch biopsies and peripheral blood. It was cDNA, reverse transcribed from extracted RNA, that served as the sequencing template. Produced via immunoSEQ multiplex PCR; TCRdb's table is partial and in-frame only. The sample lists roughly 210,000 clones, around two fifths occurring once. This clone showed up just a few times. The antigen is unknown.

This sequence was found in a human donor with alopecia areata. Sequencing used CD4+ T cells sorted from blood, obtained around week 36, from a patient treated with tofacitinib. This sequence joins TRBV30 and TRBJ2-1; 11 bases agree with TRBD2. DNA of the CDR3: TGTGCCTGGAACCCGACTAGCGGGACCCACAATGAGCAGTTCTTC. As protein: CAWNPTSGTHNEQFF.